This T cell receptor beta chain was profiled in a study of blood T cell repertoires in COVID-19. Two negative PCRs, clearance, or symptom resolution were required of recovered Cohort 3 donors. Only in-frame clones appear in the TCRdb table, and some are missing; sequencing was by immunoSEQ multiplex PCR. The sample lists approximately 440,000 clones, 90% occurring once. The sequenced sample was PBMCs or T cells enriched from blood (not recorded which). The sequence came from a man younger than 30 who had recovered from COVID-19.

CDR3 loop: CASSGGQGRTEAFF. The DNA for the CDR3 is TGTGCCAGCAGTGGCGGACAGGGAAGGACTGAAGCTTTCTTT. The rearrangement joins TRBV2 to TRBJ1-1; the match to TRBD1 covers 8 bases. Germline V CDR1 and CDR2: SNHLY, FYNNEI. V shed 4 bases and J 5 bases; nucleotides not matched to a gene: 6. The CDR3 is 14 amino acids.